Below are 5 T cell receptor beta chains sequenced from a single sample in a study of T cell changes during pregnancy in multiple sclerosis. Profiled with immunoSEQ multiplex PCR; TCRdb holds only in-frame clones, not every one. The repertoire holds roughly 43,000 clones, with roughly nine tenths as singletons. Sequenced here: CD4+ T cells from peripheral blood mononuclear cells, sampled after pregnancy. The source of these receptors is a female donor with multiple sclerosis, enrolled in a pregnancy study.

The V call is TRBV6-1, the J call TRBJ1-1, with D perhaps TRBD1 (5 bases). The CDR3 is made up of 14 amino acids. With 0 bases removed from V and 7 bases from J, the gap between germline ends came to 12 bases. From germline, CDR1 is MNHNS and CDR2 SASEGT. The CDR3 protein is CASSEAGEAVEAFF. The CDR3 region has the DNA TGTGCCAGCAGTGAAGCGGGGGAGGCAGTTGAAGCTTTCTTT.

The V call is TRBV5-6, the J call TRBJ2-5; D gene ambiguous. V was trimmed by 3 bases and J by 0 bases, leaving 6 bases between them. CDR3 length: 13 residues. The germline V gene encodes CDR1 SGHDT and CDR2 YYEEEE. CDR3 nucleotides: TGTGCCAGCAGCTATAGAGACCAAGAGACCCAGTACTTC. It is translated as CASSYRDQETQYF.

The chain employs TRBV19 and TRBJ1-1; D gene uncertain. The CDR3 has 14 amino acids. Trimming removed 1 base at V and 4 bases at J, with 10 bases between. Germline CDR1 is LNHDA and CDR2 is SQIVND (reference sequence). As DNA, the CDR3 is TGTGCCAGTAGTATAGGAGGGTTCGGCACTGAAGCTTTCTTT. Translation gives CASSIGGFGTEAFF.

The genes are TRBV28 and TRBJ2-7; TRBD1 aligns across 9 bases. The J segment lost 3 bases and the V segment lost 5 bases, leaving 8 bases of the junction unmatched. The CDR3 loop spans 15 amino acids. Germline CDR1 is MDHEN and CDR2 is SYDVKM. CDR3 protein: CASSPPGQGNYEQYF. CDR3 nucleotide sequence: TGTGCCAGCAGTCCTCCGGGACAGGGTAACTACGAGCAGTACTTC.

V and J are TRBV5-1 and TRBJ2-3, with D possibly TRBD1 on 6 matching bases. V was pared by 3 bases and J by 4 bases, with 15 bases between. Per germline, CDR1 SGHRS and CDR2 YFSETQ. This CDR3 is 15 amino acids long. This CDR3 is CASSSGTSFPDTQYF. In DNA, the CDR3 is TGCGCCAGCAGCTCCGGGACAAGTTTCCCAGATACGCAGTATTTT. Full variable domain (remainder filled in from reference TRBV5-1 and TRBJ2-3): KAGVTQTPRYLIKTRGQQVTLSCSPISGHRSVSWYQQTPGQGLQFLFEYFSETQRNKGNFPGRFSGRQFSNSRSEMNVSTLELGDSALYLCASSSGTSFPDTQYFGPGTRLTVL.